The rows below give T cell receptor beta chains drawn from one sample of a study of T cell responses to AZD1222 COVID-19 vaccine. TCRdb's copy holds only in-frame clones and misses some; the assay was immunoSEQ multiplex PCR. The sample carries 180,000 or so clones, around 94% recorded once. Sequenced here: peripheral blood, sampled on day 0 of AZD1222 vaccination. Receptors were obtained from an adult in good health. Both conserved end residues are part of each CDR3. The D gene is left open where the match is weak. The size entry is marked missing in some rows and otherwise reads once, few, many or a size class.

v_gene	abundance	d_gene	j_gene	CDR3nt	CDR3aa
TRBV6-1	few	-	TRBJ1-4	TGTGCCAGCAGTGAAAATAAACCCAGAGTCCCGTTTTTT	CASSENKPRVPFF
TRBV27	-	-	TRBJ1-2	TGTGCCAGCAGTTTAGGAGGCCCCTGGGGCGATGGCTACACCTTC	CASSLGGPWGDGYTF
TRBV5-4	-	-	TRBJ1-2	TGTGCCAGCAGCACTACGGAATATGGCTACACCTTC	CASSTTEYGYTF
TRBV25-1	-	-	TRBJ1-1	TGTGCCAGCAGCCCCGCTTGGGGCACTGAAGCTTTCTTT	CASSPAWGTEAFF
TRBV29-1	-	-	TRBJ1-2	TGCAGCGTTGAACGGCAGCCTAACTATGGCTACACCTTC	CSVERQPNYGYTF
TRBV29-1	-	-	TRBJ2-7	TGCAGCGTAGAGACAGTGGGCTACGAGCAGTACTTC	CSVETVGYEQYF
TRBV6-5	-	TRBD2	TRBJ2-1	TGTGCCAGCAGCTTTCTAGCGGGAGTTGACAATGAGCAGTTCTTC	CASSFLAGVDNEQFF
TRBV6-5	-	TRBD2	TRBJ2-7	TGTGCCAGCACCCGCGGGGGAGCCTACGAGCAGTACTTC	CASTRGGAYEQYF
TRBV9	-	-	TRBJ1-1	TGTGCCAGCAGCCTTCAGGGGAGAACTGAAGCTTTCTTT	CASSLQGRTEAFF
TRBV27	-	TRBD1	TRBJ1-1	TGTGCCAGCAGTTTACGACAGGGGATCACTGAAGCTTTCTTT	CASSLRQGITEAFF
TRBV5-1	once	TRBD1	TRBJ1-6	TGCGCCAGTGGACAGGGGAATTCACCCCTCCACTTT	CASGQGNSPLHF
TRBV5-6	-	TRBD1	TRBJ2-7	TGTGCCAGCAGCTTCGTATCAGGGGGCGAGCAGTACTTC	CASSFVSGGEQYF
TRBV9	-	-	TRBJ2-5	TGTGCCAGCAGCGTAGAGCCCGGCTTGGAGACCCAGTACTTC	CASSVEPGLETQYF
TRBV19	-	-	TRBJ1-5	TGTGCCAGTAGTATATACGAGGGTAGCAATCAGCCCCAGCATTTT	CASSIYEGSNQPQHF
TRBV29-1	-	-	TRBJ2-1	TGCAGCGGGGGCCCGGGAGAGATGTACAATGAGCAGTTCTTC	CSGGPGEMYNEQFF
TRBV6-1	-	-	TRBJ1-4	TGTGCCAGCAGTGAAGTTGGGGGGGGAAATGAAAAACTGTTTTTT	CASSEVGGGNEKLFF
TRBV24-1	-	TRBD2	TRBJ2-1	TGTGCCACCAGTGATTTGTCTAGCGGGAGCTTTGAGCAGTTCTTC	CATSDLSSGSFEQFF
TRBV19	-	TRBD1	TRBJ2-5	TGTGCCAGTAGTATGGGGACAGGGATGAGTGGAGGGACCCAGTACTTC	CASSMGTGMSGGTQYF
TRBV3-1/TRBV3-2	-	-	TRBJ1-5	TGTGCCAGCAGCCAAGGGGGGGATAGGGCCCAGCATTTT	CASSQGGDRAQHF
TRBV12-3/TRBV12-4	-	-	TRBJ2-2	TGTGCCAGCACCGACGTGGGATTCGGGGAGCTGTTTTTT	CASTDVGFGELFF
TRBV12-3/TRBV12-4	-	-	TRBJ2-7	TGTGCCAGCAGCCCGACAGGATCCGAGCAGTACTTC	CASSPTGSEQYF
TRBV9	-	-	TRBJ2-7	TGTGCCAGCAGCTCAGTAGGAGGGGCCTCTGACGAGCAGTACTTC	CASSSVGGASDEQYF
TRBV27	-	-	TRBJ2-7	TGTGCCAGCAGTTTAGGGTGGTCTTACGAGCAGTACTTC	CASSLGWSYEQYF
TRBV18	-	-	TRBJ1-1	TGTGCCAGCTCAGTGGGGGGTGAAGCTTTCTTT	CASSVGGEAFF
TRBV11-3	-	-	TRBJ2-5	TGTGCCAGCAGCCCGCGGGACACTGAGACCCAGTACTTC	CASSPRDTETQYF
TRBV19	-	TRBD1	TRBJ2-1	TGTGCCAGTAGTGCGCAGGGGGCAGGCGGCAATGAGCAGTTCTTC	CASSAQGAGGNEQFF
TRBV30	-	-	TRBJ2-7	TGTGCCTGGACGGAGGGGGCGAGCTCCTACGAGCAGTACTTC	CAWTEGASSYEQYF
TRBV14	few	-	TRBJ1-3	TGTGCCAGCAGCCAGTCTGGAAACACCATATATTTT	CASSQSGNTIYF
TRBV5-1	-	-	TRBJ2-2	TGCGCCAGCAGTTGGACCGACACCGGGGAGCTGTTTTTT	CASSWTDTGELFF
TRBV5-1	-	-	TRBJ1-2	TGCGCCAGCAGCCTTGGACAGCTTAACTATGGCTACACCTTC	CASSLGQLNYGYTF
TRBV18	-	-	TRBJ1-4	TGTGCCAGCTCACCCGCAGGGGATCGGGAAAAACTGTTTTTT	CASSPAGDREKLFF
TRBV7-2	-	TRBD1	TRBJ1-2	TGTGCCAGCAGCTTAACAGGGGGCGATGGCTACACCTTC	CASSLTGGDGYTF
TRBV10-1	-	-	TRBJ2-2	TGCGCCAGCAGTGGTTGGGAGAATCAGAACACCGGGGAGCTGTTTTTT	CASSGWENQNTGELFF
TRBV2	-	-	TRBJ1-2	TGTGCCAGCAGTGGTGCGGGGGCGGATGGCTACACCTTC	CASSGAGADGYTF
TRBV6-2/TRBV6-3	-	-	TRBJ1-2	TGTGCCAGCAGCCCTCCCGCCAGGGCTAACTATGGCTACACCTTC	CASSPPARANYGYTF
TRBV27	-	-	TRBJ2-1	TGTGCCAGCAGTTTGGACCGATCCATGGTCGAGATCGGTAGTGAGCAGTTCTTC	CASSLDRSMVEIGSEQFF
TRBV2	-	-	TRBJ1-1	TGTGCCAGCAGTGAAGTGTGGGAGGGCCCGGCTTTCTTT	CASSEVWEGPAFF
TRBV5-1	-	-	TRBJ1-1	TGCGCCAGCAGCTTGCGCAGGTTGAACACTGAAGCTTTCTTT	CASSLRRLNTEAFF
TRBV5-4	-	-	TRBJ2-1	TGTGCCAGCAGCCAGAAGCGGTCGAGCTCCTACAATGAGCAGTTCTTC	CASSQKRSSSYNEQFF
TRBV27	-	-	TRBJ2-1	TGTGCCAGCGGTCTCCTCGGGAGCAATGAGCAGTTCTTC	CASGLLGSNEQFF
TRBV7-3	-	TRBD2	TRBJ2-2	TGTGCCAGCACCAGGACTAGCGGGGCTAACACCGGGGAGCTGTTTTTT	CASTRTSGANTGELFF
TRBV7-9	once	-	TRBJ2-7	TGTGCCAGCAGCTTAGGGGCCAAGGCGAGCTACGAGCAGTACTTC	CASSLGAKASYEQYF
TRBV19	-	-	TRBJ1-5	TGTGCCAGTGGCGGCGGGGACAATCAGCCCCAGCATTTT	CASGGGDNQPQHF
TRBV9	-	TRBD2	TRBJ2-7	TGTGCCAGCAGCGTAGGGGGTAGCGGGATGGGTTACGAGCAGTACTTC	CASSVGGSGMGYEQYF